This section outlines one TCR beta chain sequence together with its context. The target antigen is unknown. This CDR3 has 16 residues. Germline assignment: CDR1 SGHVS and CDR2 FQNEAQ. V dropped 6 bases and J dropped 6 bases, with 21 bases sitting between them. Both 60 Vbeta primers and 13 Jbeta primers went into the PCR. TCRdb keeps only in-frame clones here, not all; method: immunoSEQ multiplex PCR. This repertoire comprises 55,000 to 75,000 clones; its ten largest clones make up around 4.2%. The data were taken from a study of cytomegalovirus exposure and HLA in healthy donors. Study-level results: Equally common other TCR beta chains were less clonally expanded than HLA-associated ones, a later analysis found. A later analysis associated approximately 17,000 TCR beta sequences with HLA alleles at a 0.05 false discovery rate.

This clonotype was sampled from a male donor in good health and CMV-seronegative. J is TRBJ2-1 and V is TRBV7-8; tentative D call: TRBD1 (7 bases). Sample: PBMCs. The CDR3 reads CASSKGQFGRGNEQFF. CDR3 in DNA: TGTGCCAGCAGTAAGGGACAGTTCGGGAGAGGCAATGAGCAGTTCTTC.